Listed below are T cell receptor beta chains from one sample, sequenced in a study of T cells in Graves' hyperthyroidism and ophthalmopathy. Using its own MiXCR run on the multiplex PCR reads, TCRdb lists one record per CDR3 protein. The top ten clones hold about half of a sample with some 490,000 distinct CDR3 sequences, around a fifth of them seen once. Sequences were obtained from blood. These receptors all come from a woman in her seventies with Graves' ophthalmopathy. The CDR3 runs from the conserved cysteine through the conserved F or W. A D gene is named only where the DNA matches it firmly. Expanded clones get a size class; other rows say once, few or many, or leave the size out.

once	NA	TRBV27	TRBJ2-5	TGTGCCAGCAGTTATAACAGGGAAGAGACCCAGTACTTC	CASSYNREETQYF
few	NA	TRBV30	TRBJ2-2	TGTGCCTGGAGTGTACTCCCTGGAGTGCACACCGGGGAGCTGTTTTTT	CAWSVLPGVHTGELFF
many	TRBD2	TRBV28	TRBJ2-7	TGTGCCAGCACCCAACCCAGCGGGAGGGCCGCCTACGAGCAGTACTTC	CASTQPSGRAAYEQYF
few	NA	TRBV19	TRBJ1-1	TGTGCCAGTAGTATAGCCTATTGGGGCGACACTGAAGCTTTCTTT	CASSIAYWGDTEAFF
many	NA	TRBV20-1	TRBJ2-7	TGCAGTGCTAGAGATCACTCGATATCTCCCTACGAGCAGTACTTC	CSARDHSISPYEQYF
NA	TRBD2	TRBV6-2/TRBV6-3	TRBJ2-3	TGTGCCAGCAGCAAACGCCGGACTAGCGGGAGCTTCACAGATACGCAGTATTTT	CASSKRRTSGSFTDTQYF
few	NA	TRBV6-1	TRBJ2-7	TGTGCCAGCAGTCCCTGGCAGGGGAGCTACGAGCAGTACTTC	CASSPWQGSYEQYF
NA	NA	TRBV7-6	TRBJ1-5	TGTGCCAGCAGCTTAGCGGGGGAGATGAGCAATCAGCCCCAGCATTTT	CASSLAGEMSNQPQHF
NA	NA	TRBV2	TRBJ2-1	TGTGCCAGCAGGGACGGACAGACAAACAATGAGCAGTTCTTC	CASRDGQTNNEQFF
NA	NA	TRBV19	TRBJ2-1	TGTGCCAGTGGTATTCAGGGCCTTACCTACAATGAGCAGTTCTTC	CASGIQGLTYNEQFF